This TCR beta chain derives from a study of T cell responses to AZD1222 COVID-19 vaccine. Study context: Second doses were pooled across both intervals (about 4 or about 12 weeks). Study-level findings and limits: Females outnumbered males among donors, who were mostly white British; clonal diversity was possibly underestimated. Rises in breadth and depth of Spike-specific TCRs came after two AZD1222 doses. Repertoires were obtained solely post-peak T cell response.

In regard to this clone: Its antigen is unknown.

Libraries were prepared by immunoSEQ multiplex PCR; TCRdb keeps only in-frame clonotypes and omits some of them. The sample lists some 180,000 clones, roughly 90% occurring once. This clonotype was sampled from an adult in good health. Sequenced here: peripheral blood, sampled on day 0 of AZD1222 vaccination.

The CDR3, as DNA: TGTGCCAGCAGTGAAGCAACATCTGGCAGTGAAGCTTTCTTT. Translating it yields CASSEATSGSEAFF. This chain connects TRBV25-1 to TRBJ1-1, with D hard to call. The V and J ends lost 2 bases and 7 bases respectively, with 14 bases between them. CDR3 length: 14 amino acids. CDR1 and CDR2 (germline): MGHDK, SYGVNS.